One sample yielded the 20 T cell receptor beta chains listed below, sequenced in a study of early T cells in non-severe SARS-CoV-2 infection. A single record per CDR3 protein comes from TCRdb applying MiXCR to the 5' RACE reads. The sample lists tens of thousands of distinct CDR3 sequences, about 14% occurring once. The sample in question was whole blood, obtained at baseline. These receptors were collected from an adult who was a healthcare worker with PCR-confirmed SARS-CoV-2 infection or an uninfected control (not recorded which).

The chain carries TRBV11-2 and TRBJ2-7; weak D call: TRBD1 (6 bases). Germline V CDR1 and CDR2: SGHAT, FQNNGV. This CDR3 is 14 amino acids long. Trimming removed 4 bases at V and 0 bases at J, with 10 bases between. CDR3: CASSSGHSSYEQYF. CDR3 nucleotides: TGTGCCAGCAGCTCGGGACACAGCTCCTACGAGCAGTACTTC.

The table lists this clonotype with a few counts. The chain has TRBV11-2 and TRBJ1-2; 7 nucleotides align to TRBD1. Germline CDR1 SGHAT, CDR2 FQNNGV. Unmatched junction bases numbered 14, after V lost 6 bases and J lost 4 bases. The CDR3 sequence is 16 residues long. The CDR3 loop reads CASRVSGTEGSYGYTF. For the CDR3, the DNA is TGTGCCAGCAGGGTCTCCGGGACAGAGGGGAGCTATGGCTACACCTTC.

The chain combines TRBV5-1 with TRBJ2-7, with 15 bases fitting TRBD2. This CDR3 is built from 15 residues. After removal of 3 bases from V and 6 bases from J, the junction contained 4 bases not matched to a gene. CDR1 is SGHRS, CDR2 YFSETQ, per germline. CDR3 in DNA: TGCGCCAGCAGCTCCGGACTAGCGGGAGGGATCGAGCAGTACTTC. This codes for CASSSGLAGGIEQYF.

The rearrangement joins TRBV2 to TRBJ2-1; D might be TRBD1 (6 bases). The V and J ends lost 3 bases and 7 bases respectively, with 19 bases between them. The CDR3 covers 16 residues. Germline V gives CDR1 SNHLY, CDR2 FYNNEI. CDR3 loop: CASSDGATPGTNEQFF. CDR3 nucleotide sequence: TGTGCCAGCAGTGACGGGGCGACCCCAGGGACAAATGAGCAGTTCTTC.

This clonotype has only a few counts. This chain joins TRBV7-9 and TRBJ2-1, with TRBD2 as a possible D gene (6 bases). Deletions cut 1 base from V and 2 bases from J, with 9 bases between. The CDR3 length is 15 residues. Looked up from germline, CDR1 is SEHNR and CDR2 is FQNEAQ (reference sequence). The CDR3 reads CASSLDGGAYNEQFF. DNA for the CDR3: TGTGCCAGCAGCTTAGACGGGGGAGCCTACAATGAGCAGTTCTTC.

The gene calls are TRBV28 and TRBJ2-7; 7 bases agree with TRBD1. The length of the CDR3 is 13 residues. After removal of 6 bases from V and 2 bases from J, the junction contained 4 bases not matched to a gene. CDR1 and CDR2 (germline): MDHEN, SYDVKM. CDR3 protein: CASRTGVTYEQYF. The CDR3 DNA sequence: TGTGCCAGCAGAACAGGGGTTACCTACGAGCAGTACTTC.

The chain joins TRBV2 to TRBJ2-5, with 10 bases lining up with TRBD2. This CDR3 is built from 15 residues. V lost 1 base to trimming and J lost 1 base; unmatched junction nucleotides: 0. Germline V gene lookup returns CDR1 SNHLY and CDR2 FYNNEI. The CDR3 DNA follows: TGTGCCAGCAGTGAAGGGACTAGCGGCCAAGAGACCCAGTACTTC. It codes for CASSEGTSGQETQYF.

The J gene is TRBJ2-1, the V gene TRBV6-5; D uncertain. The length of the CDR3 is 18 residues. CDR1 and CDR2 (germline): MNHEY, SVGAGI. V dropped 5 bases and J dropped 5 bases, with 25 bases sitting between them. The CDR3 loop reads CASSNAVFLGRANNEQFF. CDR3 sequence (DNA): TGTGCCAGCAGTAACGCCGTATTCCTCGGCCGGGCAAACAATGAGCAGTTCTTC.

This clonotype came up many times. The chain links TRBV5-6 to TRBJ1-4; perhaps TRBD1 as D (6 bases). CDR3 length equals 18 residues. CDR1 SGHDT and CDR2 YYEEEE come from the germline V gene. The ends were cut back, 0 bases at V and 3 bases at J, with 18 bases in the middle. CDR3 region: CASSLAINREGSNEKLFF. The CDR3 region has the DNA TGTGCCAGCAGCTTGGCTATCAACAGGGAGGGGTCTAATGAAAAACTGTTTTTT.

This rearrangement joins TRBV30 to TRBJ1-1, with D possibly being TRBD1 (6 bases). V lost 7 bases, J lost 4 bases, and 16 bases lay in between. Germline CDR1 and CDR2: GTSNPN and SVGIG (reference sequence). The CDR3 consists of 13 residues. The chain's CDR3 is CASLGAMGTEAFF. In DNA, the CDR3 is TGTGCCTCTCTGGGGGCTATGGGCACTGAAGCTTTCTTT.

The chain joins TRBV10-2 to TRBJ2-3; maybe TRBD2 (5 bases). The length of the CDR3 is 17 residues. Germline assignment: CDR1 WSHSY and CDR2 SAAADI. V was cut by 10 bases and J by 0 bases, with 23 bases left in between. The CDR3 nucleotides are TGCGCCACCCCCACCGGACTTCGACCGATAAGCACAGATACGCAGTATTTT. Protein sequence: CATPTGLRPISTDTQYF.

This rearrangement joins TRBV3-1 to TRBJ2-1; 7 bases line up with TRBD2. From germline, CDR1 is LGHDT and CDR2 YNNKEL (reference sequence). Trimming took 3 bases from V and 0 from J; bases not matched to a gene: 5. The CDR3 runs 16 residues. This CDR3 is CASSHRRDYSYNEQFF. DNA of the CDR3: TGTGCCAGCAGCCACCGCAGGGACTACTCCTACAATGAGCAGTTCTTC.

The table lists this clonotype with many counts. The chain uses TRBV28 and TRBJ2-7; TRBD1 agrees at 7 bases. V shed 5 bases, J shed 7 bases, and the junction held 8 bases outside the gene matches. The CDR3 is 13 residues long. Germline V gives CDR1 MDHEN, CDR2 SYDVKM. The CDR3 DNA sequence: TGTGCCAGCAGTGAGGGGGCGCCTAAAGAGCAGTACTTC. Amino acids: CASSEGAPKEQYF. Based on the CDR3 plus reference TRBV28 and TRBJ2-7, the full variable domain is DVKVTQSSRYLVKRTGEKVFLECVQDMDHENMFWYRQDPGLGLRLIYFSYDVKMKEKGDIPEGYSVSREKKERFSLILESASTNQTSMYLCASSEGAPKEQYFGPGTRLTVT.

A remark on this clonotype: This may come from a read error, since a much larger clone is one base off. The chain couples TRBV3-1 to TRBJ2-1; D gene uncertain. Germline loops: CDR1 LGHDT, CDR2 YNNKEL (reference sequence). Trimming took off 7 bases at V and 0 bases at J, with 13 bases between the two ends. The CDR3 loop spans 15 amino acids. This chain's CDR3 is CASTPTFSSYNEQFF. Written as DNA, the CDR3 is TGTGCCAGCACCCCAACTTTTAGCTCCTACAATGAGCAGTTCTTC.

This chain joins TRBV7-2 and TRBJ2-3; D is uncertain. In germline, CDR1 is SGHTA, CDR2 FQGNSA. This CDR3 region has 15 residues. V lost 1 base to trimming and J lost 0 bases, with 8 bases between them. CDR3 amino acids: CASSLDPSSTDTQYF. The CDR3 coding sequence is TGTGCCAGCAGCTTAGACCCCTCTAGCACAGATACGCAGTATTTT.

This clonotype appeared a few times. The chain links TRBV2 to TRBJ1-5; unclear D gene. Trimming pared 8 bases from V and 0 bases from J, leaving 14 bases between. The CDR3 has 15 amino acids. CDR1 SNHLY and CDR2 FYNNEI come from the germline V gene. CDR3 sequence: CASSGPPLSNQPQHF. The CDR3 DNA sequence: TGTGCCAGCTCGGGCCCCCCACTTAGCAATCAGCCCCAGCATTTT.

This clonotype was counted only a few times. V and J are TRBV2 and TRBJ2-3; 11 bases are a match to TRBD2. V shed 6 bases, J shed 3 bases, and the junction held 2 bases outside the gene matches. CDR1 is SNHLY and CDR2 is FYNNEI in the germline V gene. This CDR3 contains 14 residues. This chain's CDR3 is CASRTSGSTDTQYF. The DNA of the CDR3 is TGTGCCAGCAGAACTAGCGGGAGTACAGATACGCAGTATTTT.

This clonotype was picked up a small number of times. The V and J genes are TRBV19 and TRBJ1-6; D gene unclear. The V end was cut by 7 bases, the J end by 9 bases, with 13 bases between. Germline CDR1 LNHDA, CDR2 SQIVND (reference sequence). This CDR3 is built from 13 residues. The CDR3 bases are TGTGCCAGTACCATCGGATTCTTTTCACCCCTCCACTTT. Translated, it gives CASTIGFFSPLHF.

This clonotype has just a few counts. The V call is TRBV4-1, the J call TRBJ2-3; 7 nucleotides align to TRBD1. The CDR3 is 16 residues long. V gave up 1 base and J gave up 2 bases; unmatched junction bases: 6. Germline V CDR1 and CDR2: MGHRA, YSYEKL. DNA for the CDR3: TGCGCCAGCAGCCAAGCCCCCGGGACAGACACAGATACGCAGTATTTT. Encoded protein: CASSQAPGTDTDTQYF.

At least ten counts were recorded for this clonotype. The chain is built from TRBV2 and TRBJ2-3; 8 bases match TRBD2. Per germline, CDR1 SNHLY and CDR2 FYNNEI. This CDR3 is built from 15 residues. V shed 7 bases, J shed 6 bases, and the junction held 12 bases outside the gene matches. The CDR3 sequence: CASNIGSGMGDTQYF. CDR3 sequence (DNA): TGTGCCAGCAACATCGGTAGCGGGATGGGGGATACGCAGTATTTT.